The next 15 T cell receptor beta chains were all read from a single sample in a study of T cells of healthy individuals. TCRdb re-analysed the 5' RACE reads in MiXCR, keeping a single row per CDR3 protein. This sample carries some 100,000 distinct CDR3 sequences, 15% to 20% of them seen once, and the ten largest clones take about 6%. All receptors come from a human donor in good health.

There are many counts of this clonotype. The V call is TRBV4-3, the J call TRBJ1-1, with D hard to call. In germline, CDR1 is LGHNA, CDR2 YSLEER. The CDR3 covers 14 residues. Trimming pared 0 bases from V and 8 bases from J, leaving 13 bases between. The DNA for the CDR3 is TGCGCCAGCAGCCAAGATAGCCGGACGGACGAAGCTTTCTTT. It yields the protein CASSQDSRTDEAFF.

This clonotype was detected a few times. The CDR3 coding sequence is TGTGCCACCAGCAGAGACAGGTTCGATGGCTACACCTTC. This sequence encodes CATSRDRFDGYTF. The chain uses TRBV15 and TRBJ1-2; no firm D call. Trimming shortened V by 0 bases and J by 6 bases, and 8 bases separated the two germline ends. Germline-derived CDR1 and CDR2 are LNHNV and YYDKDF (reference sequence). There are 13 residues in the CDR3.

This clonotype appeared a few times. This chain links TRBV20-1 with TRBJ2-6; the D is unclear. The germline CDR1 and CDR2 sequences are DFQATT and SNEGSKA (reference sequence). This CDR3 contains 13 residues. Trimming removed 5 bases from V and 0 bases from J, with 5 bases in between. The CDR3 DNA follows: TGCAGTGCTCCGCCCTCTGGGGCCAACGTCCTGACTTTC. This gives the protein CSAPPSGANVLTF.

The chain is built from TRBV5-1 and TRBJ1-2; 9 positions match TRBD1. CDR1 SGHRS and CDR2 YFSETQ come from the germline V gene. CDR3 length: 13 amino acids. J was trimmed by 9 bases and V by 3 bases; bases with no gene match: 6. The CDR3 nucleotides read TGCGCCAGCAGCTCGAGGACAGGGGACAGCTACACCTTC. This encodes CASSSRTGDSYTF. The whole variable domain, remainder taken from reference TRBV5-1 and TRBJ1-2, is KAGVTQTPRYLIKTRGQQVTLSCSPISGHRSVSWYQQTPGQGLQFLFEYFSETQRNKGNFPGRFSGRQFSNSRSEMNVSTLELGDSALYLCASSSRTGDSYTFGSGTRLTVV.

This chain connects TRBV6-5 to TRBJ2-4; D not resolved. V was pared by 4 bases and J by 0 bases, with 19 bases between. The CDR3 sequence is 18 residues long. Germline CDR1 and CDR2: MNHEY and SVGAGI. CDR3 residues: CASSLLSTPTRAKNIQYF. CDR3 DNA: TGTGCCAGCAGTTTACTCTCTACACCCACCAGAGCCAAAAACATTCAGTACTTC.

In this sample, this clonotype turned up a few times. The chain joins TRBV6-5 to TRBJ2-3; TRBD1 matches at 8 bases. There are 13 residues in the CDR3. Germline V lookup: CDR1 MNHEY, CDR2 SVGAGI. J gave up 5 bases and V 6 bases, and 4 bases lay outside the gene matches. CDR3 in amino acids: CASRRTGGDTQYF. CDR3 DNA sequence: TGTGCCAGCAGACGCACAGGGGGAGATACGCAGTATTTT.

This clonotype was seen many times. The chain combines TRBV7-2 with TRBJ1-5; no clear D. V was cut by 5 bases and J by 4 bases, with 9 bases left in between. This CDR3 has 13 amino acids. CDR1 and CDR2 from the germline V gene are SGHTA and FQGNSA. CDR3 residues: CASSVSRNQPQHF. For the CDR3, the DNA is TGTGCCAGCAGCGTAAGCAGGAATCAGCCCCAGCATTTT.

This clonotype was seen only a few times. The rearrangement uses TRBV20-1 and TRBJ1-5, with no clear D. From germline, CDR1 is DFQATT and CDR2 SNEGSKA (reference sequence). There are 11 residues in the CDR3. The V end was cut by 4 bases, the J end by 1 base, with 2 bases between. The CDR3 loop is CSAISNQPQHF. The CDR3 coding sequence is TGCAGTGCTATCAGCAATCAGCCCCAGCATTTT.

The chain combines TRBV5-1 with TRBJ2-3, with D maybe TRBD2 (6 bases). The germline CDR1 and CDR2 sequences are SGHRS and YFSETQ. The CDR3 runs 14 residues. Trimming pared 7 bases from V and 5 bases from J, leaving 17 bases between. The CDR3 region is CASARLDTQDTQYF. CDR3 sequence (DNA): TGCGCCAGCGCACGACTAGACACTCAAGATACGCAGTATTTT.

Ten or more counts support this clonotype. V and J are TRBV12-3 or TRBV12-4 and TRBJ1-5; TRBD1 might be the D (5 bases). The V and J ends lost 7 bases and 7 bases respectively, with 11 bases between them. The CDR3 contains 12 residues. CDR3 protein: CASKGVGQPQHF. CDR3 sequence (DNA): TGTGCCAGCAAAGGGGTCGGGCAGCCCCAGCATTTT.

This clonotype was detected a few times. The chain combines TRBV7-2 with TRBJ2-1; D call uncertain. This CDR3 spans 16 amino acids. Between the trimmed V and J ends, which lost 5 bases and 5 bases, there was a span of 19 bases. From germline, CDR1 is SGHTA and CDR2 FQGNSA. CDR3 coding DNA: TGTGCCAGCAGCCCGCCCACCCTAGGCCTAAACAATGAGCAGTTCTTC. Translating it yields CASSPPTLGLNNEQFF.

The V and J genes are TRBV10-3 and TRBJ2-2; 9 bases align to TRBD2. This CDR3 is built from 14 residues. The trim removed 6 bases at V and 1 base at J, leaving 0 bases unmatched. Germline V gene lookup returns CDR1 ENHRY and CDR2 SYGVKD. The CDR3 loop reads CAIRTSGNTGELFF. The CDR3 bases are TGTGCCATCAGGACTAGCGGGAACACCGGGGAGCTGTTTTTT.

This clonotype was seen repeatedly, ten times or more. V gene TRBV7-9 combines with J gene TRBJ2-1; 10 positions match TRBD2. Germline V CDR1 and CDR2: SEHNR, FQNEAQ (reference sequence). V trimming: 11 bases; J trimming: 6 bases; junction bases outside the gene matches: 10. CDR3 size: 14 residues. Written as DNA, the CDR3 is TGTGCCTCAAGTGGGCTAGCGGGGGTCAATGAGCAGTTCTTC. Amino acids: CASSGLAGVNEQFF.

This clonotype was counted between two and nine times. The rearrangement uses TRBV6-2 or TRBV6-3 and TRBJ1-5, with D unresolved. Trimming shortened V by 2 bases and J by 5 bases, and 13 bases separated the two germline ends. CDR1 is MNHEY and CDR2 is SVGEGT in the germline V gene. The CDR3 is made up of 15 amino acids. CDR3 DNA: TGTGCCAGCAGTTACCGTAGCGGGTATGATCAGCCCCAGCATTTT. Amino acid sequence: CASSYRSGYDQPQHF.

This clonotype was seen more than once but under ten times. The rearrangement links TRBV28 to TRBJ2-7; D gene unclear. Trimming left V 6 bases short and J 2 bases short, with 20 bases between. Germline CDR1 is MDHEN and CDR2 is SYDVKM. This CDR3 is 16 amino acids long. The CDR3 protein is CASRKDVALSPYEQYF. The CDR3 coding sequence is TGTGCCAGCAGAAAAGACGTGGCATTATCCCCCTACGAGCAGTACTTC. Full variable domain (outside the CDR3, taken from reference TRBV28 and TRBJ2-7): DVKVTQSSRYLVKRTGEKVFLECVQDMDHENMFWYRQDPGLGLRLIYFSYDVKMKEKGDIPEGYSVSREKKERFSLILESASTNQTSMYLCASRKDVALSPYEQYFGPGTRLTVT.